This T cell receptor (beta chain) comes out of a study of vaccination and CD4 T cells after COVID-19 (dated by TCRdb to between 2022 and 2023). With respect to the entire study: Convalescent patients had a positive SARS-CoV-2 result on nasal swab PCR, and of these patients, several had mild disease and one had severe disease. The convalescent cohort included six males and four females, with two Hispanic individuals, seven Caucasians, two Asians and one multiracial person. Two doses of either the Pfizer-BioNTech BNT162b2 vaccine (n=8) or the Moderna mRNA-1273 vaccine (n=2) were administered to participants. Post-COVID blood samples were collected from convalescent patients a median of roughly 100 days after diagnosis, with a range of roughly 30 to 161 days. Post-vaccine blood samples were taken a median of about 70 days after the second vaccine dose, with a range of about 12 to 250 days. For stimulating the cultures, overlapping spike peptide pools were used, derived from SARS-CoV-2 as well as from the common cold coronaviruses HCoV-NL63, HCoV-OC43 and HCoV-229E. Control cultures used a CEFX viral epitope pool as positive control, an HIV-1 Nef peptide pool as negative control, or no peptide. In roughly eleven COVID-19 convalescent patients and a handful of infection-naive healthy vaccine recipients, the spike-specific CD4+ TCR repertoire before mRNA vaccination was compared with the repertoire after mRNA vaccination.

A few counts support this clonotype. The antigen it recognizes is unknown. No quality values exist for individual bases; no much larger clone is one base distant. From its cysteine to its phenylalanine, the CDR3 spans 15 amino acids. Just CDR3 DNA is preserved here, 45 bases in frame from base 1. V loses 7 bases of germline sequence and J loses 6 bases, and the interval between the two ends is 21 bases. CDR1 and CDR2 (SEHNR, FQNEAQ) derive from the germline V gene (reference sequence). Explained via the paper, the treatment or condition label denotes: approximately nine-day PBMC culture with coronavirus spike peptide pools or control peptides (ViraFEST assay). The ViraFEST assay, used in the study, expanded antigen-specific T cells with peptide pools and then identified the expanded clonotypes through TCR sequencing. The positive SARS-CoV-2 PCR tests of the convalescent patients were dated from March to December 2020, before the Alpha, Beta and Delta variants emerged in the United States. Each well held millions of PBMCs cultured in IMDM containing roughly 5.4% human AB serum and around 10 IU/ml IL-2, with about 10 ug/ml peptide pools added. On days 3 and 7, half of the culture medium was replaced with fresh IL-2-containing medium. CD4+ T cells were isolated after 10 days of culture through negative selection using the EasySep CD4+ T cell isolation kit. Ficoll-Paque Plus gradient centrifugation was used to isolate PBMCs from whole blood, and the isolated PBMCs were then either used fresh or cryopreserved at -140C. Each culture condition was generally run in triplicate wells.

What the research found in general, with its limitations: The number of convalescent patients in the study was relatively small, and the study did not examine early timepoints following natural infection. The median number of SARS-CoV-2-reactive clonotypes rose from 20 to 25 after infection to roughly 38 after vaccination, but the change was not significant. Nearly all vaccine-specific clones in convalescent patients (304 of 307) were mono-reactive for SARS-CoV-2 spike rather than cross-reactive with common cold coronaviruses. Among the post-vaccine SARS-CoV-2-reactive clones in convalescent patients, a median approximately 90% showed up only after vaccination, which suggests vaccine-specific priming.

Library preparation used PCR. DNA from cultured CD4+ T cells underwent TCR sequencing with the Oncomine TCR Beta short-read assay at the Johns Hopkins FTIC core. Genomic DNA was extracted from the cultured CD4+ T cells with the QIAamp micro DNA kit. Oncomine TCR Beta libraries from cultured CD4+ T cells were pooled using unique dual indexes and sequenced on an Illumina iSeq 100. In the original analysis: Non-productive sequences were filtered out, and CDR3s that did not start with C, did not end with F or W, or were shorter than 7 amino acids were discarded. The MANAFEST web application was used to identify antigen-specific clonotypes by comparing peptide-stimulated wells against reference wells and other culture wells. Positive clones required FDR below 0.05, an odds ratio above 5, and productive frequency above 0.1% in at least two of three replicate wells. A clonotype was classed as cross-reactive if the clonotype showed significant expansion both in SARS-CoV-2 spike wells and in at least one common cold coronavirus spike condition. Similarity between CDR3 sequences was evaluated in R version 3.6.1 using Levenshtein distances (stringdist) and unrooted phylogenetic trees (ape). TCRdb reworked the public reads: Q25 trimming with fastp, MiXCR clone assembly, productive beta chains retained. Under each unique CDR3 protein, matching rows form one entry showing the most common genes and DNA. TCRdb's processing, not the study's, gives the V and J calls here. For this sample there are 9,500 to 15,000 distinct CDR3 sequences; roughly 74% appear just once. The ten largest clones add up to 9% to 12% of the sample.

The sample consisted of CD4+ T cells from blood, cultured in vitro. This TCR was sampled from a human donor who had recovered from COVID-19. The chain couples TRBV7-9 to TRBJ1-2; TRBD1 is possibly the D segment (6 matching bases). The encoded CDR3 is CASTEWGARENGYTF. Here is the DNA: TGTGCCAGCACCGAGTGGGGGGCAAGGGAAAATGGCTACACCTTC.